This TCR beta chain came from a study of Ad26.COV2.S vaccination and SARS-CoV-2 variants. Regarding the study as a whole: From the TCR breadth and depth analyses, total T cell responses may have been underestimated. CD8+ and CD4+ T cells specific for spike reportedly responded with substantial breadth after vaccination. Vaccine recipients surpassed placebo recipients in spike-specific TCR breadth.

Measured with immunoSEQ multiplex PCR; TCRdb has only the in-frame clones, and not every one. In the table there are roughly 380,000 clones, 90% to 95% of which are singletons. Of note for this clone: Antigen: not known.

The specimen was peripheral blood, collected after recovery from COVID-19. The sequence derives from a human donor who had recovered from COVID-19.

CDR3 coding DNA: TGTGCCAGCAGTTACCTCTCCCCAGGGATGTCAGATACGCAGTATTTT. Protein: CASSYLSPGMSDTQYF. The chain links TRBV6-5 to TRBJ2-3, with D perhaps matching TRBD1 (5 bases). V was pared by 2 bases and J by 4 bases, with 16 bases between. Germline assignment: CDR1 MNHEY and CDR2 SVGAGI. The CDR3 runs 16 residues.